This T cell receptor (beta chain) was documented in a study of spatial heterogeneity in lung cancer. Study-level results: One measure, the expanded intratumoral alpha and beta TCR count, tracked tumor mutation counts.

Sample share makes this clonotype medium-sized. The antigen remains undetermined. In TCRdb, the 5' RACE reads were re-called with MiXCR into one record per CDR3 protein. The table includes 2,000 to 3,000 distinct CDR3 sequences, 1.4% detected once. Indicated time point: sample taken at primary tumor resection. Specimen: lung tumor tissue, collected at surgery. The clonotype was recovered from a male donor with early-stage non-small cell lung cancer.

CDR3 region: CASIAGGADTQYF. As DNA, the CDR3 is TGTGCCAGCATAGCCGGGGGGGCAGATACGCAGTATTTT. The chain has TRBV7-6 and TRBJ2-3; 8 bases agree with TRBD2. Looked up from germline, CDR1 is SGHVS and CDR2 is FNYEAQ. After removal of 7 bases from V and 4 bases from J, the junction contained 4 bases not matched to a gene. The length of the CDR3 is 13 residues.